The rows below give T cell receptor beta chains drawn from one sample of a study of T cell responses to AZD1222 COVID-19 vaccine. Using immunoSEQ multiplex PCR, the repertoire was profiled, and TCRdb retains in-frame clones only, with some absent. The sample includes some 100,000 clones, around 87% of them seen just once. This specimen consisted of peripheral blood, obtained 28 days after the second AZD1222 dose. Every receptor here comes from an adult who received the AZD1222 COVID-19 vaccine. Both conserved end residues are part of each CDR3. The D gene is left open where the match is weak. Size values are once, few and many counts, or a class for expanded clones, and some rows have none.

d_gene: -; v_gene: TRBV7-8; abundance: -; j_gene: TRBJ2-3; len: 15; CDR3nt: TGTGCCAGCAGCTTAGAGGTCGGTGGCACAGATACGCAGTATTTT; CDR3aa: CASSLEVGGTDTQYF
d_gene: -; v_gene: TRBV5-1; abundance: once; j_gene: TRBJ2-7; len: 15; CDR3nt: TGCGCCAGCAGTACAGGGAACCCGGAGGCCTACGAGCAGTACTTC; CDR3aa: CASSTGNPEAYEQYF
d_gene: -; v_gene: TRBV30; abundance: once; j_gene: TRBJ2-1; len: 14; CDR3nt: TGTGCCTGGAGTGTTAAGCATCTCTACAATGAGCAGTTCTTC; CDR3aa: CAWSVKHLYNEQFF
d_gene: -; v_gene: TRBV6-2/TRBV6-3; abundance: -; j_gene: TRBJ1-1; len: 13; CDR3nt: TGTGCCAGCAGCCTATGGGTCGGCACTGAAGCTTTCTTT; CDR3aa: CASSLWVGTEAFF
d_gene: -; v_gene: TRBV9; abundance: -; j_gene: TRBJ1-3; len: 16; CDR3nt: TGTGCCAGCAGCGCATTCAACATTAACTCTGGAAACACCATATATTTT; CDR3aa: CASSAFNINSGNTIYF
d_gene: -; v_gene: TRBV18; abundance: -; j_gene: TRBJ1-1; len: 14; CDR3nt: TGTGCCAGCTCACCGGAATTAAGGGCCACTGAAGCTTTCTTT; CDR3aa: CASSPELRATEAFF
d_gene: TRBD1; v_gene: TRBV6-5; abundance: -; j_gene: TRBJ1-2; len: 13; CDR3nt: TGTGCCAGCAGTTCCAGACAGGGACGTGGCTACACCTTC; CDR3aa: CASSSRQGRGYTF
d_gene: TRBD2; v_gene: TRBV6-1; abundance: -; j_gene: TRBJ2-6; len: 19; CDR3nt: TGTGCCAGCAGTGGCTCACGGGCGGGGGTCCTCTCTGGGGCCAACGTCCTGACTTTC; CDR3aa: CASSGSRAGVLSGANVLTF
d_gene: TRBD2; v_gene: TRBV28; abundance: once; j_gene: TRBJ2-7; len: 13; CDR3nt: TGTGCCAGCTCTGGCGGGAGTAGGTACGAGCAGTACTTC; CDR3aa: CASSGGSRYEQYF
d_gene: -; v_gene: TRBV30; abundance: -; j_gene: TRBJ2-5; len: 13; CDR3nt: TGTGTCGGGGGCTCCTTCCGGGGGGAGACCCAGTACTTC; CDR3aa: CVGGSFRGETQYF
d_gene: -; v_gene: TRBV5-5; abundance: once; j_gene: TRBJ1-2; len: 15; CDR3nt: TGTGCCAGCAGCTTGGCCCCACAGGGAACCTATGGCTACACCTTC; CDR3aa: CASSLAPQGTYGYTF
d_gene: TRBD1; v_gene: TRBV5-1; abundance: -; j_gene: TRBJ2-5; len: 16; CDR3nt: TGCGCCAGCAGCTTGGGGGGACAGACTTACCAAGAGACCCAGTACTTC; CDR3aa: CASSLGGQTYQETQYF
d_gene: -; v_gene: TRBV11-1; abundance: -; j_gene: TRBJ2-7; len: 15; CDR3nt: TGTGCCAGCAGCCTAAGCCTCGGGACTGACTACGAGCAGTACTTC; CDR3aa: CASSLSLGTDYEQYF
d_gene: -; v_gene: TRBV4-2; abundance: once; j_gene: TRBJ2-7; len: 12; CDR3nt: TGTGCCAGCAGCCTTGGCTCCTACGAGCAGTACTTC; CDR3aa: CASSLGSYEQYF
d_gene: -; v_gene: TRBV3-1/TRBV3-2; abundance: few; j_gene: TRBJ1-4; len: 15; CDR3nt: TGTGCCAGCAGCCAAGGCCTGGGCGCTAATGAAAAACTGTTTTTT; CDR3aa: CASSQGLGANEKLFF
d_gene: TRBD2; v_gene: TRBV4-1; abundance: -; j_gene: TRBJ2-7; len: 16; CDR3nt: TGCGCCAGCAGCGGACGGGAGGGCGGGGGGTCCTACGAGCAGTACTTC; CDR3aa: CASSGREGGGSYEQYF
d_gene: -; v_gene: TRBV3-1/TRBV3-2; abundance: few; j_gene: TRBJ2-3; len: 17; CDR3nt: TGTGCCAGCAGCCAAGATCCTGAGGGACCTAGCACAGATACGCAGTATTTT; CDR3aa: CASSQDPEGPSTDTQYF
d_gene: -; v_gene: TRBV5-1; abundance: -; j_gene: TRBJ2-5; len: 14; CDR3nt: TGCGCCAGCAGCTTGGCGGCTAGCATTGAGACCCAGTACTTC; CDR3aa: CASSLAASIETQYF
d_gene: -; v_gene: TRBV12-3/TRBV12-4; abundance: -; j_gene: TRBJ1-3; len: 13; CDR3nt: TGTGCCACCCGGGTGGGGTATTGGAACACCATATATTTT; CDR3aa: CATRVGYWNTIYF
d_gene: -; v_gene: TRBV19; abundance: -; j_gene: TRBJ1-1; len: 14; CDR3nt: TGTGCCAGTAGTCTCCCGGGTGGAAACACTGAAGCTTTCTTT; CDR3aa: CASSLPGGNTEAFF
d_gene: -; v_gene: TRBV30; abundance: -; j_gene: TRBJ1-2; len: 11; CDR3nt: TGTGCCGGGACGGTGAACTATGGCTACACCTTC; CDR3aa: CAGTVNYGYTF
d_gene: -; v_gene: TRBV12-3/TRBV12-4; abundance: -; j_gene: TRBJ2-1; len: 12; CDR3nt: TGTGCCAGCAGCCGGGCCGGCAATGAGCAGTTCTTC; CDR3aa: CASSRAGNEQFF
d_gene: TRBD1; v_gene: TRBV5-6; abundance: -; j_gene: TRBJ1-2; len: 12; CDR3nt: TGTGCCAGCAGTTTGACAGGGGTCGGCTACACCTTC; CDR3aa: CASSLTGVGYTF
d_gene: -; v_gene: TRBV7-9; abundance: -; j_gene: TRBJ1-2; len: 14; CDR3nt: TGTGCCAGCAGCTTAGGCAGCCCCGGCTATGGCTACACCTTC; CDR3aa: CASSLGSPGYGYTF
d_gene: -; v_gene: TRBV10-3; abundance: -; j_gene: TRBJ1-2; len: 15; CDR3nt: TGTGCCATCAGTCTTCTAGAGTCCTCTAACTATGGCTACACCTTC; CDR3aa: CAISLLESSNYGYTF
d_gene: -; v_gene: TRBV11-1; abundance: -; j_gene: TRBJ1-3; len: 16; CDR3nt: TGTGCCAGCAGCTTCCAGGGCCCCTTCTCTGGAAACACCATATATTTT; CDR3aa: CASSFQGPFSGNTIYF
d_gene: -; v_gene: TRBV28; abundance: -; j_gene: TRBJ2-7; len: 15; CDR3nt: TGTGCCAGCAGTTTGGTAAGGGCCCCCACCTACGAGCAGTACTTC; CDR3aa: CASSLVRAPTYEQYF
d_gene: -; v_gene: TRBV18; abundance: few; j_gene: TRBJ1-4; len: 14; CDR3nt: TGTGCCAGCTCACCGACCCGGACTAATGAAAAACTGTTTTTT; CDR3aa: CASSPTRTNEKLFF
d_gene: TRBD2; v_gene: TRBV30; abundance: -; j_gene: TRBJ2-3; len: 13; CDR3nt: TGTGCCTGGAGTAGCGGGACTGCAGATACGCAGTATTTT; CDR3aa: CAWSSGTADTQYF
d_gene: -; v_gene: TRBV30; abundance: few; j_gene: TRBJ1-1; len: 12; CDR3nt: TGTGCCTGGAGTGTACGAGAACAGGGAAGCTTCTTT; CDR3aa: CAWSVREQGSFF
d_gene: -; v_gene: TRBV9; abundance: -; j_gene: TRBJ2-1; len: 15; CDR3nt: TGTGCCAGCAGCGTCCGGGACGGAACAGTAACTGAGCAGTTCTTC; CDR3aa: CASSVRDGTVTEQFF
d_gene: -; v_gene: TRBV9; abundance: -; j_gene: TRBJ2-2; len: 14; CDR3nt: TGTGCCAGCGGGAGGGGGCCGAGAACCGGGGAGCTGTTTTTT; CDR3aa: CASGRGPRTGELFF
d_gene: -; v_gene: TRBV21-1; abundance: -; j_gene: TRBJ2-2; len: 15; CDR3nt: TGTGCCAGCGGCCTCAGGGGGACGGACACCGGGGAGCTGTTTTTT; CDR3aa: CASGLRGTDTGELFF
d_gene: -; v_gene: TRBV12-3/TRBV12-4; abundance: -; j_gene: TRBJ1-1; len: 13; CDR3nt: TGTGCCAGCACCCAACTCACGGGAGCTGAAGCTTTCTTT; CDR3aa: CASTQLTGAEAFF
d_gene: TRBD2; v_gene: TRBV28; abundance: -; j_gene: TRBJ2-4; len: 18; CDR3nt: TGTGCCAGCAGCCGGGGGGGACTAGCGGGAGGGCGTGGAAACATTCAGTACTTC; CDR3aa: CASSRGGLAGGRGNIQYF
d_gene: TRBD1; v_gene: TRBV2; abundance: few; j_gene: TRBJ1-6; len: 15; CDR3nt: TGTGCCAGCCGGGACAGCAGCTCCTATAATTCACCCCTCCACTTT; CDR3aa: CASRDSSSYNSPLHF
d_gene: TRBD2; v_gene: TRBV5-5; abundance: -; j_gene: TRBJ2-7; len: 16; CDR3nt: TGTGCCAGCAGCAGGACTAGCGGGGGGGCCGGGTACGAGCAGTACTTC; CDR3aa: CASSRTSGGAGYEQYF
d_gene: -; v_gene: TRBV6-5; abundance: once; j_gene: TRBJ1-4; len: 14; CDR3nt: TGTGCCACTAAAGGGACGGCGATAAATGAAAAACTGTTTTTT; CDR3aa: CATKGTAINEKLFF
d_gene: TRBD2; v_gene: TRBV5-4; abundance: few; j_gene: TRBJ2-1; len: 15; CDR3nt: TGTGCCAGCAGCTTGGGCCTAGCGGGAGGAAGGGAGCAGTTCTTC; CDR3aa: CASSLGLAGGREQFF
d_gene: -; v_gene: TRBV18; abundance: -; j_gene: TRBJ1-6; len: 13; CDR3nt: TGTGCCACCCTGGGTGATGGGAATTCACCCCTCCACTTT; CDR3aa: CATLGDGNSPLHF
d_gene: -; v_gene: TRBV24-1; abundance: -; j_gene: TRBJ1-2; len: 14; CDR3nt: TGTGCCACCAGTGACAACAAGCAGGACTATGGCTACACCTTC; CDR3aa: CATSDNKQDYGYTF
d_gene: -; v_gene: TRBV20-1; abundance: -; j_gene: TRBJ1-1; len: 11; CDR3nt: TGCAGTGCTAGGGCTACCCCGGGAGCTTTCTTT; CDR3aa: CSARATPGAFF
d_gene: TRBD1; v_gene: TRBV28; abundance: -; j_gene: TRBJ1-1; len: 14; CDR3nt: TGTGCCAGCAGGGAGACAGGGGGGAACACTGAAGCTTTCTTT; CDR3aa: CASRETGGNTEAFF
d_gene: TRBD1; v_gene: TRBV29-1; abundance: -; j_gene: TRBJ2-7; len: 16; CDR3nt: TGCAGCGCTCTCCGGCCCTCGGACAGGGGCTCCTACGAGCAGTACTTC; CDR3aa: CSALRPSDRGSYEQYF
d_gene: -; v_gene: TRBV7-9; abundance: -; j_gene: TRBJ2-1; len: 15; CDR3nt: TGTGCCAGCAGCCCACCCTTCAGGGTAGGCAATGAGCAGTTCTTC; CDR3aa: CASSPPFRVGNEQFF
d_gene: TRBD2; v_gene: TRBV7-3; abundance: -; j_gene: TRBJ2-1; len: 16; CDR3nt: TGTGCCAGCAGCTTAACGGGGACTAGCCTCTACAATGAGCAGTTCTTC; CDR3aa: CASSLTGTSLYNEQFF
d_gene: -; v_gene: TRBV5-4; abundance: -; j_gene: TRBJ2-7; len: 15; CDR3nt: TGTGCCAGCAGCCCAGGAGTGGGGAACACCTACGAGCAGTACTTC; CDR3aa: CASSPGVGNTYEQYF